The rows below give T cell receptor beta chains drawn from one sample of a study of blood T cells in healthy people across ages. TCRdb analysed the 5' RACE reads with MiXCR anew, one entry per CDR3 protein. The sample comprises some 1.1 million distinct CDR3 sequences, roughly two fifths of which are singletons, and 10% to 15% rests with the top ten. The sequenced sample was blood. Source of these receptors: a man aged 18-30 years in good health. Each CDR3 is given with its conserved first and last residue. A D gene is named only where the DNA matches it firmly.

j_call d_call v_call cdr3_aa cdr3_nt
TRBJ2-7 - TRBV7-3 CASSLSASTYEQYF TGTGCCAGCAGCTTAAGTGCATCTACCTACGAGCAGTACTTC
TRBJ2-5 TRBD1 TRBV10-3 CAIRRDSQETQYF TGTGCCATCAGGAGGGACAGCCAAGAGACCCAGTACTTC
TRBJ2-2 TRBD1 TRBV24-1 CATSDSDRVSTGELFF TGTGCCACCAGTGATTCCGACAGGGTATCGACCGGGGAGCTGTTTTTT
TRBJ2-2 - TRBV6-5 CASSYSISGANTGELFF TGTGCCAGCAGTTACTCTATTAGCGGAGCGAACACCGGGGAGCTGTTTTTT
TRBJ2-3 - TRBV5-1 CASSLTDDLVPDTQYF TGCGCCAGCAGCTTGACGGATGATTTAGTACCAGATACGCAGTATTTT
TRBJ2-5 TRBD2 TRBV6-5 CASSSRRLAGAQETQYF TGTGCCAGCAGTTCCCGTAGGCTAGCGGGGGCCCAAGAGACCCAGTACTTC
TRBJ2-7 - TRBV20-1 CSAAHRDTAYEQYF TGCAGTGCTGCCCACCGGGACACCGCCTACGAGCAGTACTTC
TRBJ1-6 - TRBV5-1 CASSLTSVDSPLHF TGCGCCAGCAGCTTGACGAGTGTGGATTCACCCCTCCACTTT
TRBJ2-3 - TRBV7-6 CASSALQEPGGTDTQYF TGTGCCAGCAGCGCCCTACAAGAGCCGGGGGGCACAGATACGCAGTATTTT
TRBJ2-3 - TRBV20-1 CSARIRQGRADTQYF TGCAGTGCTAGAATCCGACAGGGGAGGGCAGATACGCAGTATTTT
TRBJ1-2 TRBD1 TRBV6-6 CASSRQGIGGGYTF TGTGCCAGCAGTCGACAGGGGATAGGTGGTGGCTACACCTTC
TRBJ1-2 - TRBV6-5 CASSYSRQTNYGYTF TGTGCCAGCAGTTACTCCAGACAAACTAACTATGGCTACACCTTC
TRBJ2-2 TRBD1 TRBV4-3 CASSQDLGTGDGGELFF TGCGCCAGCAGCCAAGATTTGGGGACAGGGGACGGCGGGGAGCTGTTTTTT
TRBJ2-4 - TRBV4-1 CASSQGGGSKNIQYF TGCGCCAGCAGCCAAGGGGGAGGCTCCAAAAACATTCAGTACTTC
TRBJ2-2 TRBD2 TRBV12-3/TRBV12-4 CASTIAGDNTGELFF TGTGCCAGCACTATAGCGGGAGATAACACCGGGGAGCTGTTTTTT
TRBJ1-1 - TRBV9 CASSGGHSKPEAFF TGTGCCAGCAGCGGGGGGCATTCGAAACCTGAAGCTTTCTTT
TRBJ2-7 - TRBV5-1 CASSLERGGDEQYF TGCGCCAGCAGCTTGGAAAGGGGAGGAGACGAGCAGTACTTC
TRBJ1-5 TRBD1 TRBV12-3/TRBV12-4 CASSFRGQGNQPQHF TGTGCCAGCAGTTTTAGGGGACAGGGGAATCAGCCCCAGCATTTT
TRBJ2-4 - TRBV28 CASIDLGTAIQYF TGTGCCAGCATTGACCTCGGGACCGCTATTCAGTACTTC
TRBJ1-5 - TRBV21-1 CASSKDLGENQPQHF TGTGCCAGCAGCAAAGACTTAGGGGAGAATCAGCCCCAGCATTTT
TRBJ1-1 - TRBV9 CASSVHEGTEAFF TGTGCCAGCAGCGTCCATGAGGGCACTGAAGCTTTCTTT
TRBJ2-5 TRBD1 TRBV12-3/TRBV12-4 CTSRVGTAQETQYF TGTACCAGCAGGGTCGGGACAGCCCAAGAGACCCAGTACTTC
TRBJ1-2 - TRBV7-9 CASSLRRGSDYGYTF TGTGCCAGCAGTCTAAGAAGGGGGTCTGACTATGGCTACACCTTC
TRBJ1-1 - TRBV12-3/TRBV12-4 CASSFTARAEAFF TGTGCCAGCAGTTTTACCGCCAGGGCTGAAGCTTTCTTT